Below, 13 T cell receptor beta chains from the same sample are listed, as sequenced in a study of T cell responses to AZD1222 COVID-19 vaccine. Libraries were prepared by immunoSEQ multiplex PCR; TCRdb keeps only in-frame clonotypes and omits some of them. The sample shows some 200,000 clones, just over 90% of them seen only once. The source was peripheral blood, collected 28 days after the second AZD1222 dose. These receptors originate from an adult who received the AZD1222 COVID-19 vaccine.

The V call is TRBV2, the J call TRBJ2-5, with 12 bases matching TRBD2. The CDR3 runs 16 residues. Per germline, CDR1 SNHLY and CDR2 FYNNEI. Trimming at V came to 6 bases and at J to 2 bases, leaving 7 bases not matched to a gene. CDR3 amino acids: CASRGTSGRSQETQYF. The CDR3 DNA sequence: TGTGCCAGCAGGGGTACTAGCGGGAGGAGTCAAGAGACCCAGTACTTC.

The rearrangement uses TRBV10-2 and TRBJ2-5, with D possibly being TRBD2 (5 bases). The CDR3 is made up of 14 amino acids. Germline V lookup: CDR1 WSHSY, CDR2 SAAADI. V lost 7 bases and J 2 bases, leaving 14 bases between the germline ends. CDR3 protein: CASKQVTTQETQYF. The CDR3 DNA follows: TGCGCCAGCAAGCAGGTGACTACTCAAGAGACCCAGTACTTC.

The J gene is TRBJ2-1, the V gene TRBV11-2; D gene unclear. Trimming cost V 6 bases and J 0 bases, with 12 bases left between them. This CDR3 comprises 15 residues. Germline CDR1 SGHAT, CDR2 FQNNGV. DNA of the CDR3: TGTGCCAGCAGTCCCAATTGGAGCTCCTACAATGAGCAGTTCTTC. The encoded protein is CASSPNWSSYNEQFF.

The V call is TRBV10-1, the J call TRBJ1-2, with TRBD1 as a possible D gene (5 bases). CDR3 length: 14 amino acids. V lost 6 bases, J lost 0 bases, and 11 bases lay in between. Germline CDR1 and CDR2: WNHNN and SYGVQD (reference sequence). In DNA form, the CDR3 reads TGCGCCAGCAGGACGAGGGGAGCTAACTATGGCTACACCTTC. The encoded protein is CASRTRGANYGYTF.

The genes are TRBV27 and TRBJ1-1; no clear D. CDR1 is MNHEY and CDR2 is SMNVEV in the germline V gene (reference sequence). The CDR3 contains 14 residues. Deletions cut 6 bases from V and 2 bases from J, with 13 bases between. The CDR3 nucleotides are TGTGCCAGCAGGTTTCGTTCCCCCAACACTGAAGCTTTCTTT. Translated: CASRFRSPNTEAFF.

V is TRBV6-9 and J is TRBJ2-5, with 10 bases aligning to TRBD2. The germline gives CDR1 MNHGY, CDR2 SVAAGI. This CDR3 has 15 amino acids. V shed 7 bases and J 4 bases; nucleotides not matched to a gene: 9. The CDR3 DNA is TGTGCCAGCAAACCCCCTAGCGGGAGATCAGAGACCCAGTACTTC. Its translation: CASKPPSGRSETQYF.

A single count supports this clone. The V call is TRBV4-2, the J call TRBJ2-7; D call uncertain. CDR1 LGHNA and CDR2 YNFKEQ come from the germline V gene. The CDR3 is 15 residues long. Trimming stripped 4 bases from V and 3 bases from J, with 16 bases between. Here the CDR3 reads CASSLSDGSNYEQYF. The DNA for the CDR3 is TGTGCCAGCAGCCTATCCGACGGTAGTAACTACGAGCAGTACTTC.

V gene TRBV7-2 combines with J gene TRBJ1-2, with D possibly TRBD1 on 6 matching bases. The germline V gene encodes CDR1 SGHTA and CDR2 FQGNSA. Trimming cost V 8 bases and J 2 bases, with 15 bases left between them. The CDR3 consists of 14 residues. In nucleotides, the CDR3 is TGTGCCAGCTCAACGCGGGGGGCGAACTATGGCTACACCTTC. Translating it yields CASSTRGANYGYTF.

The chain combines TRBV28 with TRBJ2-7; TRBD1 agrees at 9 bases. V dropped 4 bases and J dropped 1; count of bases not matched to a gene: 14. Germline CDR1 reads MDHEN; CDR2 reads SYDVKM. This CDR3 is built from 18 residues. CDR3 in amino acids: CASSSDRDRVVGSYEQYF. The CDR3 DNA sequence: TGTGCCAGCAGTTCGGACCGGGACAGGGTTGTAGGTTCCTACGAGCAGTACTTC.

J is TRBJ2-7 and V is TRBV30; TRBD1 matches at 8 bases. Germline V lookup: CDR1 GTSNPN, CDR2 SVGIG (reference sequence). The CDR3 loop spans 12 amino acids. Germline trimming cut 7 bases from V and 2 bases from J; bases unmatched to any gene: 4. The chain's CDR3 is CAFWTGPYEQYF. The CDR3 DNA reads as TGTGCCTTTTGGACAGGGCCCTACGAGCAGTACTTC.

This chain's CDR3 is CASSPRGNNSPLHF. Here the CDR3 DNA reads TGTGCCAGCAGCCCACGGGGAAATAATTCACCCCTCCACTTT. The chain uses TRBV6-5 and TRBJ1-6; the D is unclear. The CDR3 is 14 residues long. Germline V CDR1 and CDR2: MNHEY, SVGAGI. V dropped 6 bases and J dropped 5 bases, with 11 bases sitting between them.

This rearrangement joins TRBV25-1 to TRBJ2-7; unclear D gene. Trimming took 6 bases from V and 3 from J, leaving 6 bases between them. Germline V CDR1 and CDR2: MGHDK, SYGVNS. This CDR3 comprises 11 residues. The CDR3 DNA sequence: TGTGCCAGCAGCGAACACTACGAGCAGTACTTC. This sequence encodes CASSEHYEQYF.

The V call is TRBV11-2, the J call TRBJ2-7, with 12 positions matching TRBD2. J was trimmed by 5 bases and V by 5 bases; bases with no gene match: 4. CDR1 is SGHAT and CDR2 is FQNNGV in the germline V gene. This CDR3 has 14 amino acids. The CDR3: CASSRLAGVHEQYF. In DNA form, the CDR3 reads TGTGCCAGCAGCCGACTAGCGGGAGTTCACGAGCAGTACTTC.